Listed below are T cell receptor beta chains from one sample, sequenced in a study of beta chain features in type 1 diabetes. Assay used: immunoSEQ multiplex PCR; TCRdb lists only in-frame clones, some missing. The data show roughly 290,000 clones, about 7.8% seen once. The specimen sequenced was central memory CD4+ T cells from blood. Source of these receptors: a young woman in good health. CDR3s include the opening cysteine and the closing phenylalanine or tryptophan. Each record gives: D gene, J gene, V gene, clone size, CDR3 protein, CDR3 DNA. The D gene is left open where the match is weak. Size is omitted from some rows. Given values are once, few, many or a class for expanded clones.

d_call: TRBD1; j_call: TRBJ1-4; v_call: TRBV30; clone_size: -; cdr3_aa: CAWSASGTAEKLFF; cdr3_nt: TGTGCCTGGAGCGCCTCTGGGACAGCAGAAAAACTGTTTTTT
d_call: -; j_call: TRBJ1-1; v_call: TRBV29-1; clone_size: few; cdr3_aa: CSVVIGGRMNTEAFF; cdr3_nt: TGCAGCGTTGTGATTGGGGGTAGGATGAACACTGAAGCTTTCTTT
d_call: TRBD2; j_call: TRBJ2-3; v_call: TRBV2; clone_size: few; cdr3_aa: CASTTAGRDTDTQYF; cdr3_nt: TGTGCCAGCACCACCGCCGGGAGGGACACAGATACGCAGTATTTT
d_call: TRBD1; j_call: TRBJ2-1; v_call: TRBV7-2; clone_size: few; cdr3_aa: CASSLDRGGNEQFF; cdr3_nt: TGTGCCAGCAGCCTGGACAGGGGGGGCAATGAGCAGTTCTTC
d_call: -; j_call: TRBJ2-3; v_call: TRBV7-2; clone_size: few; cdr3_aa: CASSFRPRGHDYTQYF; cdr3_nt: TGTGCCAGCAGCTTTAGGCCGCGCGGGCATGATTATACGCAGTATTTT
d_call: -; j_call: TRBJ2-1; v_call: TRBV19; clone_size: many; cdr3_aa: CASCLARGDEQFF; cdr3_nt: TGTGCCAGTTGCCTAGCGAGGGGCGATGAGCAGTTCTTC
d_call: -; j_call: TRBJ1-1; v_call: TRBV6-6; clone_size: many; cdr3_aa: CASSSQENTEAFF; cdr3_nt: TGTGCCAGCAGTTCCCAAGAGAACACTGAAGCTTTCTTT
d_call: TRBD1; j_call: TRBJ2-1; v_call: TRBV28; clone_size: few; cdr3_aa: CASSTTDREFF; cdr3_nt: TGTGCCAGCAGTACGACGGACAGGGAGTTCTTC
d_call: -; j_call: TRBJ1-4; v_call: TRBV7-8; clone_size: few; cdr3_aa: CASSLDQGKLFF; cdr3_nt: TGTGCCAGCAGCTTAGATCAGGGGAAACTGTTTTTT
d_call: -; j_call: TRBJ1-6; v_call: TRBV7-2; clone_size: -; cdr3_aa: CASSLDVRTPLHF; cdr3_nt: TGTGCCAGCAGCTTAGATGTTCGGACACCCCTCCACTTT
d_call: -; j_call: TRBJ1-1; v_call: TRBV14; clone_size: many; cdr3_aa: CASSQARHKQGEAFF; cdr3_nt: TGTGCCAGCAGCCAAGCTAGGCACAAACAGGGTGAAGCTTTCTTT
d_call: -; j_call: TRBJ2-7; v_call: TRBV25-1; clone_size: few; cdr3_aa: CASSGRAYEQYF; cdr3_nt: TGTGCCAGCAGTGGGAGGGCCTACGAGCAGTACTTC
d_call: TRBD1; j_call: TRBJ1-2; v_call: TRBV5-4; clone_size: -; cdr3_aa: CASSPSWTGGKSGYTF; cdr3_nt: TGTGCCAGCAGCCCTTCCTGGACAGGGGGCAAGAGTGGCTACACCTTC
d_call: -; j_call: TRBJ2-5; v_call: TRBV11-3; clone_size: -; cdr3_aa: CASTDRGAYETQYF; cdr3_nt: TGTGCCAGCACCGACCGGGGGGCGTATGAGACCCAGTACTTC
d_call: TRBD1; j_call: TRBJ1-2; v_call: TRBV5-1; clone_size: -; cdr3_aa: CASSFSAGGARWYGYTF; cdr3_nt: TGCGCCAGCAGCTTCTCGGCAGGGGGCGCGAGATGGTATGGCTACACCTTC
d_call: -; j_call: TRBJ2-5; v_call: TRBV18; clone_size: few; cdr3_aa: CASSGTKETQYF; cdr3_nt: TGTGCCAGCTCGGGGACCAAAGAGACCCAGTACTTC
d_call: -; j_call: TRBJ2-7; v_call: TRBV7-9; clone_size: many; cdr3_aa: CASSLGYTYEQYF; cdr3_nt: TGTGCCAGCAGTTTGGGGTACACCTACGAGCAGTACTTC
d_call: -; j_call: TRBJ2-7; v_call: TRBV18; clone_size: -; cdr3_aa: CASSPRDTTYEQYF; cdr3_nt: TGTGCCAGCTCACCCCGGGACACCACCTACGAGCAGTACTTC
d_call: -; j_call: TRBJ2-1; v_call: TRBV6-5; clone_size: few; cdr3_aa: CASGGTSNEQFF; cdr3_nt: TGTGCCAGCGGGGGCACTAGCAATGAGCAGTTCTTC
d_call: -; j_call: TRBJ1-1; v_call: TRBV7-2; clone_size: few; cdr3_aa: CASSRLGDTEAFF; cdr3_nt: TGTGCCAGCAGCCGATTAGGGGATACTGAAGCTTTCTTT
d_call: -; j_call: TRBJ2-1; v_call: TRBV7-2; clone_size: few; cdr3_aa: CASSRLGKARDNEQFF; cdr3_nt: TGTGCCAGCAGCCGTCTCGGGAAGGCACGTGACAATGAGCAGTTCTTC
d_call: TRBD2; j_call: TRBJ2-3; v_call: TRBV7-9; clone_size: few; cdr3_aa: CASSLAGRTSTDTQYF; cdr3_nt: TGTGCCAGCAGTCTAGCGGGGAGAACTAGCACAGATACGCAGTATTTT
d_call: -; j_call: TRBJ2-3; v_call: TRBV7-2; clone_size: -; cdr3_aa: CASSFKGGGTQYF; cdr3_nt: TGTGCCAGCAGCTTTAAGGGTGGGGGGACGCAGTATTTT
d_call: -; j_call: TRBJ2-7; v_call: TRBV19; clone_size: few; cdr3_aa: CASSIKGEGAYEQYF; cdr3_nt: TGTGCCAGTAGTATAAAAGGGGAGGGGGCGTACGAGCAGTACTTC
d_call: -; j_call: TRBJ2-7; v_call: TRBV5-1; clone_size: -; cdr3_aa: CASSLSAGSYEQYF; cdr3_nt: TGCGCCAGCAGCTTGTCGGCAGGATCCTACGAGCAGTACTTC
d_call: TRBD2; j_call: TRBJ2-3; v_call: TRBV6-5; clone_size: few; cdr3_aa: CASSRSGGAYDTQYF; cdr3_nt: TGTGCCAGCAGCCGTAGCGGGGGGGCATATGATACGCAGTATTTT
d_call: TRBD2; j_call: TRBJ2-3; v_call: TRBV5-1; clone_size: few; cdr3_aa: CATKTSGSATSTDTQYF; cdr3_nt: TGCGCCACCAAGACTAGCGGGAGCGCCACTAGCACAGATACGCAGTATTTT
d_call: TRBD1; j_call: TRBJ2-3; v_call: TRBV7-2; clone_size: few; cdr3_aa: CASRPGQGEGDTQYF; cdr3_nt: TGTGCCAGCAGACCGGGACAGGGGGAAGGAGATACGCAGTATTTT
d_call: -; j_call: TRBJ2-7; v_call: TRBV9; clone_size: -; cdr3_aa: CASSLSPSYEQYF; cdr3_nt: TGTGCCAGCAGCCTATCCCCCAGTTACGAGCAGTACTTC
d_call: -; j_call: TRBJ1-4; v_call: TRBV28; clone_size: many; cdr3_aa: CASSFGADVEKLFF; cdr3_nt: TGTGCCAGCAGTTTCGGGGCAGACGTAGAAAAACTGTTTTTT
d_call: -; j_call: TRBJ2-1; v_call: TRBV6-5; clone_size: -; cdr3_aa: CASKGRGIMFF; cdr3_nt: TGTGCCAGCAAGGGACGTGGAATAATGTTCTTC
d_call: -; j_call: TRBJ2-1; v_call: TRBV7-2; clone_size: -; cdr3_aa: CASSLVRERAFF; cdr3_nt: TGTGCCAGCAGCTTAGTTAGGGAAAGAGCGTTCTTC
d_call: -; j_call: TRBJ2-1; v_call: TRBV6-6; clone_size: -; cdr3_aa: CASTLERSSSYNEQFF; cdr3_nt: TGTGCCAGCACCCTGGAGCGCTCAAGCTCCTACAATGAGCAGTTCTTC
d_call: TRBD1; j_call: TRBJ2-1; v_call: TRBV7-3; clone_size: -; cdr3_aa: CASSLMGWDSNNEQFF; cdr3_nt: TGTGCCAGCAGCTTAATGGGGTGGGACAGCAACAATGAGCAGTTCTTC
d_call: TRBD1; j_call: TRBJ2-4; v_call: TRBV5-6; clone_size: -; cdr3_aa: CASSLVGTGGKNIQYF; cdr3_nt: TGTGCCAGCAGCTTGGTGGGGACAGGCGGCAAAAACATTCAGTACTTC
d_call: TRBD2; j_call: TRBJ2-1; v_call: TRBV5-4; clone_size: -; cdr3_aa: CASSPGLAGAQLGDEQFF; cdr3_nt: TGTGCCAGCAGCCCCGGACTAGCGGGGGCCCAACTTGGCGATGAGCAGTTCTTC
d_call: -; j_call: TRBJ2-5; v_call: TRBV4-2; clone_size: few; cdr3_aa: CASSQDNGDPQYF; cdr3_nt: TGTGCCAGCAGCCAAGATAACGGGGATCCCCAGTACTTC
d_call: TRBD2; j_call: TRBJ2-1; v_call: TRBV19; clone_size: few; cdr3_aa: CASSIRTSGYNEQFF; cdr3_nt: TGTGCCAGTAGTATTAGGACTAGCGGATACAATGAGCAGTTCTTC
d_call: -; j_call: TRBJ1-6; v_call: TRBV7-9; clone_size: -; cdr3_aa: CASSLANSPLHF; cdr3_nt: TGTGCCAGCAGCTTAGCGAATTCACCCCTCCACTTT
d_call: TRBD2; j_call: TRBJ2-4; v_call: TRBV7-8; clone_size: few; cdr3_aa: CASSLTSGRNIQYF; cdr3_nt: TGTGCCAGCAGCTTAACTAGCGGGAGAAACATTCAGTACTTC
d_call: -; j_call: TRBJ2-1; v_call: TRBV19; clone_size: -; cdr3_aa: CASSTGTYLYNEQFF; cdr3_nt: TGTGCCAGTAGTACCGGGACGTACCTCTACAATGAGCAGTTCTTC
d_call: TRBD1; j_call: TRBJ1-1; v_call: TRBV19; clone_size: few; cdr3_aa: CASSSQGLHTEAFF; cdr3_nt: TGTGCCAGTAGTTCACAGGGGCTACACACTGAAGCTTTCTTT
d_call: -; j_call: TRBJ2-5; v_call: TRBV7-3; clone_size: few; cdr3_aa: CASSLNGGVETQYF; cdr3_nt: TGTGCCAGCAGCTTAAATGGAGGGGTGGAGACCCAGTACTTC
d_call: -; j_call: TRBJ1-2; v_call: TRBV5-1; clone_size: few; cdr3_aa: CASSLDYSLGGYTF; cdr3_nt: TGCGCCAGCAGCTTGGACTACTCCTTGGGTGGCTACACCTTC
d_call: -; j_call: TRBJ2-3; v_call: TRBV29-1; clone_size: few; cdr3_aa: CSLARSDTQYF; cdr3_nt: TGCAGCCTCGCCCGGTCAGATACGCAGTATTTT
d_call: -; j_call: TRBJ1-2; v_call: TRBV5-1; clone_size: few; cdr3_aa: CASSPRTENYGYTF; cdr3_nt: TGCGCCAGCAGCCCACGGACAGAGAACTATGGCTACACCTTC